The text below deals with one T cell receptor (beta chain). The antigen remains unidentified. The CDR3 extends over 15 amino acids. The junction had 7 bases not matched to a gene; V was cut back by 7 bases and J by 0 bases. The V gene's germline CDR1 is PRHDT and CDR2 FYEKMQ (reference sequence). The data were obtained in a study of blood T cells in healthy people across ages. Study conclusions and caveats: A greater number of naive CD4+ cells and higher diversity distinguished long-lived donors from aged donors.

Then a second PCR, running about 6 to 11 cycles, was carried out with a sample-barcoded 5' primer and a J-beta primer mix. TCRdb called the 5' RACE reads again in MiXCR, with one record for every CDR3 protein. The table shows approximately 1.5 million distinct CDR3 sequences, with approximately 43% occurring only once. The receptor was isolated from a woman between 18 and 29 years old in good health. This chain links TRBV13 with TRBJ1-2, with 8 bases aligning to TRBD1. Sequencing input: blood. The CDR3 here is CASTTQGQANYGYTF. CDR3 nucleotide sequence: TGTGCCAGCACCACCCAGGGACAGGCTAACTATGGCTACACCTTC.